The 29 T cell receptor beta chains given below trace back to one sample, sequenced in a study of T-cell reconstitution after alpha-beta-depleted transplantation in children. TCRbeta library preparation incorporated unique molecular identifiers. TCRdb passed the PCR reads through MiXCR, listing each CDR3 protein once. The sample includes some 840,000 distinct CDR3 sequences, 15% to 20% of them seen just once. Specimen: PBMCs, mostly from graft donor cells, collected 360 days after TCRalphabeta/CD19-depleted stem cell transplant. The receptor set was obtained from a male patient younger than 18 who had a stem cell transplant for acute lymphoblastic leukemia, so the T cells may come from the graft donor.

The chain has TRBV7-2 and TRBJ1-2; no clear D. V lost 1 base and J lost 4, with 13 bases in between. Germline V gene sequence: CDR1 SGHTA, CDR2 FQGNSA. This CDR3 has 15 residues. The CDR3 DNA sequence: TGTGCCAGCAGCTTAGACCCGGGAGCGGGCTATGGCTACACCTTC. This sequence encodes CASSLDPGAGYGYTF.

The table lists this clonotype with a few counts. This chain connects TRBV29-1 to TRBJ2-5; 7 nucleotides agree with TRBD1. From germline, CDR1 is SQVTM and CDR2 ANQGSEA. CDR3 length: 14 residues. Trimming took 6 bases from V and 1 from J; bases not matched to a gene: 8. The CDR3 DNA follows: TGCAGCGTCCTAAGAAGGACAGGCCAAGAGACCCAGTACTTC. It specifies CSVLRRTGQETQYF.

This clonotype was detected only a few times. J is TRBJ1-4 and V is TRBV2; D uncertain. CDR1 is SNHLY and CDR2 is FYNNEI in the germline V gene. The V end was cut by 4 bases, the J end by 5 bases, with 8 bases between. The CDR3 loop spans 13 amino acids. The CDR3 DNA reads TGTGCCAGCAGTGTGAAGAGAAATGAAAAACTGTTTTTT. Translated: CASSVKRNEKLFF. Combining the CDR3 with reference TRBV2 and TRBJ1-4 gives the whole variable domain EPEVTQTPSHQVTQMGQEVILRCVPISNHLYFYWYRQILGQKVEFLVSFYNNEISEKSEIFDDQFSVERPDGSNFTLKIRSTKLEDSAMYFCASSVKRNEKLFFGSGTQLSVL.

This clonotype was seen more than once but under ten times. The chain recombines TRBV7-3 with TRBJ1-2; 7 nucleotides match TRBD1. After removal of 6 bases from V and 7 bases from J, the junction contained 8 bases not matched to a gene. The CDR3 runs 13 residues. From germline, CDR1 is SGHTA and CDR2 FQGTGA. The CDR3: CASSLTGVLGYTF. As DNA, the CDR3 is TGTGCCAGCAGTCTTACAGGGGTTCTTGGCTACACCTTC.

The DNA of the CDR3 is TGTGCCAGCAGTTTAGCGGGGGGCCACAATCAGCCCCAGCATTTT. Amino acid sequence: CASSLAGGHNQPQHF. The gene calls are TRBV12-3 or TRBV12-4 and TRBJ1-5; D is possibly TRBD1 (6 bases). V was trimmed by 0 bases and J by 3 bases, leaving 9 bases between them. This CDR3 is built from 15 residues.

The chain combines TRBV4-1 with TRBJ1-5; D is perhaps TRBD1 (5 bases). Germline loops: CDR1 MGHRA, CDR2 YSYEKL. The CDR3 has 14 residues. V was clipped by 3 bases and J by 4 bases, with 10 bases between them. The CDR3 loop is CASSQGTRNQPQHF. CDR3 DNA: TGCGCCAGCAGCCAGGGGACCAGAAATCAGCCCCAGCATTTT.

The genes are TRBV9 and TRBJ2-7, with TRBD1 matching over 10 bases. This CDR3 is built from 15 residues. V lost 0 bases, J lost 3 bases, and 3 bases stayed unmatched. Per the germline V gene, CDR1 is SGDLS and CDR2 is YYNGEE. CDR3: CASSVGGTGVYEQYF. CDR3 DNA: TGTGCCAGCAGCGTAGGGGGGACAGGGGTCTACGAGCAGTACTTC.

V is TRBV19 and J is TRBJ2-1; D ambiguous. The CDR3 contains 14 residues. From germline, CDR1 is LNHDA and CDR2 SQIVND (reference sequence). The V gene lost 0 bases and the J gene lost 5 bases, with 8 bases spanning the gap. The CDR3 protein is CASSIDRLNNEQFF. The CDR3 DNA reads TGTGCCAGTAGTATAGATCGACTGAACAATGAGCAGTTCTTC.

This clonotype was seen many times. The chain is built from TRBV5-6 and TRBJ2-7; TRBD2 agrees at 10 bases. The trim removed 0 bases at V and 4 bases at J, leaving 13 bases unmatched. Germline loops: CDR1 SGHDT, CDR2 YYEEEE. This CDR3 contains 18 residues. The CDR3 sequence: CASSLVTPTSGISYEQYF. As DNA, the CDR3 is TGTGCCAGCAGCTTGGTCACTCCCACTAGCGGGATTTCTTACGAGCAGTACTTC.

This clonotype was picked up a small number of times. The chain has TRBV12-3 or TRBV12-4 and TRBJ1-1; TRBD1 matches 7 bases. The CDR3 totals 14 residues. V was clipped by 4 bases and J by 9 bases; unmatched bases: 11. The CDR3 loop is CASSSYRGIGKAFF. DNA for the CDR3: TGTGCCAGCAGTTCATACAGGGGTATCGGGAAAGCTTTCTTT.

The rearrangement joins TRBV7-6 to TRBJ1-2; no clear D gene. V was pared by 4 bases and J by 5 bases, with 11 bases between. CDR1 SGHVS and CDR2 FNYEAQ come from the germline V gene. The CDR3 is 13 residues long. The CDR3: CASSSRPDYGYTF. CDR3 DNA sequence: TGTGCCAGCAGCTCCAGACCCGATTATGGCTACACCTTC.

This clonotype was counted many times. The V call is TRBV7-9, the J call TRBJ2-3; D could derive from TRBD1 or TRBD2 (5 bases each). With 4 bases removed from V and 2 bases from J, the gap between germline ends came to 10 bases. Germline assignment: CDR1 SEHNR and CDR2 FQNEAQ (reference sequence). The CDR3 has 14 amino acids. For the CDR3, the DNA is TGTGCCAGCAGCTCTCCGGGGCCCACAGATACGCAGTATTTT. Protein: CASSSPGPTDTQYF.

This clonotype has only a few counts. The chain's CDR3 is CSVEKAGPVVYEQYF. The CDR3 coding sequence is TGCAGCGTTGAAAAGGCAGGACCCGTCGTGTACGAGCAGTACTTC. The chain has TRBV29-1 and TRBJ2-7, with no clear D. The germline V and J ends were trimmed by 2 bases and 4 bases, with 18 bases remaining between them. CDR1 is SQVTM, CDR2 ANQGSEA, per germline. CDR3 length equals 15 residues.

This clonotype was seen a few times. The chain uses TRBV11-1 and TRBJ2-1; the match to TRBD2 covers 11 bases. The CDR3 loop spans 17 amino acids. Looked up from germline, CDR1 is SGHAT and CDR2 is FQDESV (reference sequence). V shed 1 base, J shed 8 bases, and the junction held 10 bases outside the gene matches. CDR3 in amino acids: CASSLERGLAGGDEQFF. The CDR3 region has the DNA TGTGCCAGCAGCTTAGAGAGAGGTCTAGCGGGAGGAGATGAGCAGTTCTTC.

The table lists this clonotype with many counts. V is TRBV6-5 and J is TRBJ2-4; TRBD2 agrees at 10 bases. CDR1 is MNHEY, CDR2 SVGAGI, per germline. The V gene end was trimmed by 2 bases and the J gene end by 3 bases; junction bases not matched to a gene: 7. The CDR3 consists of 17 residues. Here the CDR3 DNA reads TGTGCCAGCAGTTACGAGGGGACTAGCGTCCTCAAAAACATTCAGTACTTC. Translation: CASSYEGTSVLKNIQYF.

The table lists this clonotype with a few counts. This rearrangement joins TRBV10-3 to TRBJ1-5; D gene uncertain. With 6 bases removed from V and 5 bases from J, the gap between germline ends came to 14 bases. This CDR3 comprises 14 residues. Looked up from germline, CDR1 is ENHRY and CDR2 is SYGVKD. CDR3 DNA: TGTGCCATCAGAGATGGCCCCGGACATCAGCCCCAGCATTTT. Translated: CAIRDGPGHQPQHF.

The rearrangement links TRBV12-3 or TRBV12-4 to TRBJ2-3, with TRBD1 as a possible D gene (6 bases). The CDR3 consists of 14 residues. Trimming cost V 4 bases and J 6 bases, with 14 bases left between them. The CDR3 here is CASSSTGPRDTQYF. DNA for the CDR3: TGTGCCAGCAGTTCAACAGGGCCGCGGGATACGCAGTATTTT.

This rearrangement joins TRBV27 to TRBJ1-5, with D perhaps matching TRBD1 (5 bases). Trimming stripped 4 bases from V and 2 bases from J, with 9 bases between. This CDR3 contains 14 residues. Germline V gene sequence: CDR1 MNHEY, CDR2 SMNVEV (reference sequence). CDR3 bases: TGTGCCAGCAGTTCAGGGAACGGCAATCAGCCCCAGCATTTT. This sequence encodes CASSSGNGNQPQHF.

This clonotype was observed a handful of times. The rearrangement joins TRBV24-1 to TRBJ1-5; a weak D match, TRBD1 (6 bases). This CDR3 region has 14 residues. V lost 9 bases to trimming and J lost 0 bases, with 11 bases between them. Germline V lookup: CDR1 KGHDR, CDR2 SFDVKD. CDR3 bases: TGTGCCACCGGGGACACGTATAGCAATCAGCCCCAGCATTTT. Residues: CATGDTYSNQPQHF.

This rearrangement joins TRBV4-1 to TRBJ2-3; the D is unclear. This CDR3 spans 13 amino acids. The V gene's germline CDR1 is MGHRA and CDR2 YSYEKL. Trimming removed 4 bases from V and 0 bases from J, with 5 bases in between. The CDR3 loop reads CASSRISTDTQYF. CDR3 bases: TGCGCCAGCAGCCGTATTAGCACAGATACGCAGTATTTT.

The chain couples TRBV5-5 to TRBJ2-3; tentatively, D is TRBD1 (7 bases). CDR3 length: 17 residues. Germline CDR1 and CDR2: SGHKS and YYEKEE (reference sequence). V lost 2 bases to trimming and J lost 4 bases, with 20 bases between them. CDR3 DNA sequence: TGTGCCAGCAGCTTTGGAGGGGGCTTTATTCTCTCAGATACGCAGTATTTT. It translates to CASSFGGGFILSDTQYF.

The gene calls are TRBV7-9 and TRBJ2-1; no definite D call. Germline loops: CDR1 SEHNR, CDR2 FQNEAQ (reference sequence). Trimming took off 2 bases at V and 8 bases at J, with 7 bases between the two ends. The CDR3 has 12 residues. CDR3 sequence (DNA): TGTGCCAGCAGCTTATGGCAGGATGAGCAGTTCTTC. Translated, it gives CASSLWQDEQFF.

The chain carries TRBV7-2 and TRBJ2-3; D is unclear. The CDR3 has 17 residues. With 1 base removed from V and 4 bases from J, the gap between germline ends came to 18 bases. The germline gives CDR1 SGHTA, CDR2 FQGNSA. As DNA, the CDR3 is TGTGCCAGCAGCTTAGGTCGGCAGCGCCGTTGGGCAGATACGCAGTATTTT. Protein product: CASSLGRQRRWADTQYF.

The chain employs TRBV5-1 and TRBJ1-1, with 8 bases fitting TRBD1. The germline CDR1 and CDR2 sequences are SGHRS and YFSETQ. The junction had 8 bases not matched to a gene; V was cut back by 3 bases and J by 10 bases. This CDR3 contains 13 residues. The CDR3 protein is CASSSGQGGGAFF. Here the CDR3 DNA reads TGCGCCAGCAGCTCCGGACAGGGAGGGGGAGCTTTCTTT.

The V call is TRBV20-1, the J call TRBJ2-5; D unresolved. The CDR3 has 16 residues. V was shortened by 1 base and J by 2 bases, with 17 bases between the two germline ends. CDR1 is DFQATT, CDR2 SNEGSKA, per germline (reference sequence). CDR3 sequence: CSARGFVLPWQETQYF. The CDR3 region has the DNA TGCAGTGCTAGAGGTTTCGTCCTCCCCTGGCAAGAGACCCAGTACTTC.

This clonotype was recorded at least ten times. This chain links TRBV24-1 with TRBJ2-1, with TRBD2 matching over 11 bases. The CDR3 is made up of 16 amino acids. V shed 4 bases and J 3 bases; nucleotides not matched to a gene: 4. Germline CDR1 reads KGHDR; CDR2 reads SFDVKD. DNA of the CDR3: TGTGCCACCAGTGACATAGCGGGAGGGTTCTACAATGAGCAGTTCTTC. It yields the protein CATSDIAGGFYNEQFF.

This clonotype came up a few times. This chain uses TRBV4-1 with TRBJ1-1; no clear D gene. The CDR3 consists of 11 residues. Germline V gene lookup returns CDR1 MGHRA and CDR2 YSYEKL. Trimming pared 2 bases from V and 7 bases from J, leaving 5 bases between. The CDR3 nucleotides read TGCGCCAGCAGCCAAAGGGATGAAGCTTTCTTT. This encodes CASSQRDEAFF.

On this clonotype itself: The CDR3 does not close with the conserved phenylalanine or tryptophan, likely indicating a read error. The chain carries TRBV9 and TRBJ2-3; D gene ambiguous. V was trimmed by 0 bases and J by 0 bases, leaving 11 bases between them. From germline, CDR1 is SGDLS and CDR2 YYNGEE. The CDR3 sequence is 16 residues long. The CDR3 loop reads CASSVAGEPSTDTQYL. As DNA, the CDR3 is TGTGCCAGCAGCGTAGCAGGCGAGCCTAGCACAGATACGCAGTATCTT.

This clonotype was seen a handful of times. The chain joins TRBV28 to TRBJ1-5; 8 nucleotides line up with TRBD1. Trimming cost V 5 bases and J 5 bases; bases outside gene matches: 8. Germline CDR1 reads MDHEN; CDR2 reads SYDVKM. CDR3 length: 15 amino acids. The CDR3 DNA reads TGTGCCAGCAGTCCATCGACAGGGGTTTATCAGCCCCAGCATTTT. It translates to CASSPSTGVYQPQHF.